This T cell receptor beta chain was identified during a study of T-cell memory formation after mild COVID-19 (dated by TCRdb to about 2021). In the study overall: Most TCR sequence clusters were specific to one of the two donors. T-cell clones expanding and contracting after mild COVID-19 in a couple of donors were tracked by longitudinal TCRalpha and TCRbeta repertoire sequencing. Two young, previously healthy adult volunteers, one female and one male, were included in the cohort. The research as a whole found: Some responding clones were detected in pre-infection memory, which suggested that pre-existing cross-reactive memory T cells had joined the SARS-CoV-2 response. SARS-CoV-2 specificity was not confirmed for the second-wave clones peaking on day 37. Contracting CD4+ clones were located mainly in the CM and EM memory subsets, whereas CD8+ clones were found to be enriched in EMRA. Balanced CD4/CD8 phenotypes were observed for clones contracting from day 15 to 85, whereas a bias towards CD4+ was observed for a second wave of clones expanding from day 15 to 37. The study included only a couple of mild cases, and larger cohorts that include severe cases with pre-infection samples were judged to be necessary.

Trimming takes 1 base off V and 5 bases off J; junction bases not matched to a gene: 7. The CDR3, cysteine through phenylalanine, is 15 amino acids long. Only the CDR3 region is kept as DNA, spanning 45 bases read in frame from base 1. The germline V gene (reference sequence) supplies CDR1 LNHNV and CDR2 YYDKDF. This clonotype was recorded a few times. Its antigen remains undetermined. Nothing much larger sits one base from this clone, and base qualities are not available. The sequencer was an Illumina NovaSeq 6000. cDNA libraries for TCRalpha and TCRbeta were prepared by 5'RACE using constant-segment primers, with sample barcodes and unique molecular identifiers added. RNA was extracted from every sample with Trizol reagent. The libraries were amplified in two PCR steps, and the second step added a second sample barcode and Illumina TruSeq adapters. Sequencing of the libraries was done on an Illumina NovaSeq, producing 2 x 150 bp paired-end reads. The published analysis was carried out like this. The reads were demultiplexed and collapsed into UMI-guided consensus sequences using migec v1.2.7. Using mixcr v2.1.11, the UMI consensuses were aligned to TRA and TRB V and J templates and assembled into clonotypes. Expanded or contracted clonotypes were those called significant by both edgeR and NoisET, with noise models trained on biological replicates. edgeR calls used a false discovery rate-adjusted p below 0.01 and a log2 fold-change threshold of 1. PCA with hierarchical clustering of max-normalized trajectories of the 1000 most abundant clonotypes was used as exploratory dynamics analysis. The CD4 or CD8 phenotype of responding clones was assigned using the separately sequenced CD4+ and CD8+ repertoires. TCRdb reran the public reads through fastp at Q25 and MiXCR, keeping productive beta chains. Each record represents a unique CDR3 protein, reported with the most common genes and DNA among its rows. The V and J calls reflect TCRdb's pipeline rather than the authors' work. A total of 450,000 to 650,000 distinct CDR3 sequences appear in this sample, about 22% of them only once. The leading ten clones occupy about 8.7% of the sample.

PBMCs were isolated by Ficoll-Paque density gradient centrifugation. Input material: PBMCs or a T cell subset sorted from them (not recorded which). The receptor was isolated from an adult woman who had mild COVID-19 (a few samples of this study predate the infection). The sample titles of this study are shuffled in the database, so cell type and time point are left out; the donor was told from shared clones. This chain joins TRBV15 to TRBJ2-5, and 7 bases in between align with TRBD2. The CDR3 region reads CATSRGGGGGETQYF. The nucleotides are TGTGCCACCAGCAGAGGTGGCGGGGGTGGGGAGACCCAGTACTTC.